Sequencing of this T cell receptor (beta chain) was carried out in a study of blood T cell repertoires in COVID-19 (dated by TCRdb to 2018 to 2021). In the study overall: Samples covering the acute and convalescent phases of COVID-19 were provided by collaborators in the United States, Italy and Spain. The material from the prospective study consisted of cDNA or gDNA derived from T cells, B-cell-depleted T cells, or PBMCs. The samples were drawn from two sources: the first 160 participants of the ongoing ImmuneRACE study, and approximately 1,300 subjects contributed by 6 global collaborators. The repertoires were released in a freely available public database intended as a resource for research on the immune response to SARS-CoV-2. Subjects who had been exposed to COVID-19, were actively infected with it, or had recovered from it provided the deeply sampled blood TCRbeta repertoires that made up the dataset. The sample metadata nearly always contained a de-identified subject ID, COVID-19 status, age in years and sex. Where HLA class I and class II types were available, the types were taken from metadata supplied by the sample provider, not from assay-based typing.

What the research found in general, with its limitations: How much clinical and demographic metadata was included differed by source and by participant, and the metadata was provided uncurated.

One collaborating source in Seattle enrolled patients while the patients were actively infected and followed the patients over time throughout the course of disease. Each collaborating institution followed its own protocols to collect whole blood in K2EDTA tubes. Collaborator samples were shipped for TCRbeta analysis as frozen whole blood, isolated PBMCs, or DNA extracted from either sample type. The count of this clone is one. What antigen it recognizes has not been identified. Per-base quality was not reported, and no clone a single base away is much larger than it. The germline V gene (reference sequence) yields SEHNR for CDR1 and FQNEAQ for CDR2. Taken from cysteine to phenylalanine, the CDR3 has 17 residues. Only CDR3 DNA is held: 51 bases, read in frame from base 1. Relative to germline, V is missing 5 bases and J is missing 5 bases, with 13 bases of the junction outside any gene match. TCRbeta CDR3 regions were amplified from genomic DNA using the immunoSEQ Assay, a bias-controlled multiplex PCR. The source study handled its data this way. Within the assay, amplification of reference gene primers was used to estimate how many nucleated cells each sample contained. Sequence reads were collapsed and filtered to measure the absolute abundance of every unique TCRbeta CDR3 rearrangement. Productive Simpson clonality was computed per sample as the square root of Simpson's diversity index over productive rearrangements. TCRdb provides this immuneACCESS table in a form limited to in-frame rearrangements. Some clones are lacking; in checked studies, under half of them reflect an unresolved V gene, and why the rest are absent is not known. Clone size and the V and J calls come from that table; the DNA yielded D and trimming. The sample table records some 130,000 clones; roughly nine tenths of these occur just once. Roughly 11% of the sample rests with the top ten.

The chain is made from TRBV7-9 and TRBJ2-2; TRBD1 agrees with 8 junctional bases. The sample comprised peripheral blood. This TCR derives from a woman aged 70-85 years with COVID-19, enrolled during active disease. In nucleotides, the sequence is TGTGCCAGCAGCCTCAGAAGAGGGCAGGGGGCAACCGGGGAGCTGTTTTTT. It encodes CASSLRRGQGATGELFF.